This TCR beta chain was identified during a study of CD8+ T cells in alopecia areata (dated by TCRdb to 2016 to 2019). Regarding the complete study: Treated patients were enrolled in an open-label pilot trial of oral tofacitinib at 5 to 10 mg twice daily for moderate-to-severe alopecia areata. Patients on tofacitinib were biopsied at baseline and after 4 and 24 weeks of treatment, and several of the patients also had a later scalp biopsy. In humans, TCRbeta sequencing was performed on scalp tissue and on sorted CD4+ and CD8+ peripheral blood T cells from healthy controls and from patients with patchy or totalis/universalis alopecia areata. The study used high-throughput TCRbeta sequencing to examine T cell clonal expansion in alopecia areata, in both the C3H/HeJ mouse model and human patients. immunoSEQ multiplex PCR using 35 Vbeta forward primers and 13 Jbeta reverse primers was used to amplify TCRbeta CDR3 regions. RNA was obtained with the PAXgene miRNA kit for fixed scalp, the miRNeasy kit for PBMCs, and the RNeasy kit for mouse skin. For the treated patients, the SALT score, which quantifies what percentage of scalp surface area is affected, served as the measure of disease severity. Patients received tofacitinib for 6 to 18 months and were then followed off drug for 6 months to check for delayed response and recurrence. Scalp clonality was compared among normal scalp (n=4), patchy alopecia areata scalp (n=8), and alopecia totalis/universalis scalp (n=8).

As for this clone: This clone's antigen is unknown. Per-base quality was not reported, and no clone a single base away is much larger than it.

In light of the paper, this sample's time point label describes: about 4 weeks on oral tofacitinib. The treatment or condition label of this sample denotes: oral pan-JAK inhibitor, 5-10 mg twice daily. Peripheral blood and lesional scalp punch biopsies were obtained from patients with alopecia areata. PBMCs were separated by density centrifugation and stained for CD3, CD4 and CD8, after which CD4+ and CD8+ T cells were sorted on a FACSAria. V was cut back by 7 bases and J by 4 bases, leaving a gap of 13 bases between them. Its CDR3 holds 12 amino acids, cysteine through phenylalanine. Only the CDR3 DNA stays, 36 bases, in frame from base 1. From a lookup of the germline V gene, CDR1 and CDR2 are SQVTM and ANQGSEA. The paper's findings and limits, for the study overall: Because the treated cohort was small and included a single nonresponder, larger studies are needed to assess links between baseline CD8+ expansion and response. Compared with mice, TCR sequences shared between patients were less clear, possibly partly because of HLA diversity across the patient population. Unlike mouse skin, which is dominated by gammadelta T cells, normal human skin has resident alphabeta T cells that are also sequenced, and this complicates analysis of the scalp TCR repertoire. Tofacitinib significantly decreased scalp clonality and the number of expanded CD8+ clones among the top 100 scalp clones. Many expanded lesional clones persisted in scalp and blood during tofacitinib treatment, which may partly explain relapse after stopping treatment. Compared with normal scalp, lesional scalp, particularly in alopecia totalis/universalis, had higher clonality and more expanded CD8+ clones, which suggests antigenic drive.

The library was made by the immunoSEQ multiplex PCR assay. RNA was extracted from all samples and reverse transcribed into cDNA, which served as template for TCR sequencing. SuperScript III was used for first-strand cDNA synthesis, primed with a 2:1 mix of oligo-dT and random hexamers. A synthetic immune receptor repertoire was used to gauge amplification bias, and whatever bias remained was removed computationally. Concerning the study's data processing: After raw reads were preprocessed to remove errors, the CDR3 was defined following IMGT conventions as running from the conserved cysteine to phenylalanine. Clonality was computed as 1 minus the Shannon entropy, with the entropy normalized by log2 of the number of productive unique TCRs. Whether scalp clones were CD4 or CD8 was inferred by matching scalp TCRbeta sequences against CD4 and CD8 repertoires sorted from blood. The table was pulled from immuneACCESS by TCRdb, which kept in-frame rearrangements only. Such tables lose some clones; where checked, under half of the loss comes from unresolved V genes, and the rest has no known cause. For V, J and clone size, that table is used; D and trimming come from the DNA. This sample has approximately 42,000 clones in its table, and about two thirds of those were observed once. The leading ten clones occupy about 21% of the sample.

The chain was built from TRBV29-1 and TRBJ1-1; the D gene lacks a confident call. The source was CD8+ T cells sorted from blood, collected at week 4, from a patient treated with tofacitinib. The TCR sequence derives from a human donor with alopecia areata. The CDR3 region reads CSACLGGTEAFF. The sequenced DNA is TGCAGCGCATGCCTAGGTGGCACTGAAGCTTTCTTT.